Listed below are T cell receptor beta chains from one sample, sequenced in a study of shared clonotypes between healthy human individuals. Libraries were prepared by immunoSEQ multiplex PCR; TCRdb keeps only in-frame clonotypes and omits some of them. In the table there are around 2,100,000 clones, about 95% of which are singletons. Sequencing was done on a sample of naive CD8+ T cells sorted from blood. These receptors all stem from a man aged 18 to 29 in good health. CDR3s include the opening cysteine and the closing phenylalanine or tryptophan. Fields, in order: V gene, clone size, D gene, J gene, CDR3 protein, CDR3 DNA. The D gene is left open where the match is weak. Clone size is given for some rows only: seen once, a few or many times, or a class if the clone is expanded.

TRBV7-9	-	TRBD1	TRBJ2-7	CASSYVGDRPYEQYF	TGTGCCAGCAGCTACGTCGGGGACAGGCCTTACGAGCAGTACTTC
TRBV7-9	-	-	TRBJ2-1	CASSNLGFSYNEQFF	TGTGCCAGCAGCAACCTAGGATTCTCCTACAATGAGCAGTTCTTC
TRBV4-3	-	TRBD1	TRBJ2-7	CASSQDGTGVGYEQYF	TGCGCCAGCAGCCAAGATGGAACAGGGGTGGGTTACGAGCAGTACTTC
TRBV13	-	-	TRBJ2-7	CASSHPELEHEQYF	TGTGCCAGCAGCCACCCAGAACTAGAGCACGAGCAGTACTTC
TRBV13	-	-	TRBJ2-7	CASSGRGPFYEQYF	TGTGCCAGCAGCGGTAGGGGACCGTTCTACGAGCAGTACTTC
TRBV6-6	once	TRBD2	TRBJ2-3	CASRLAGEIDTQYF	TGTGCCAGCAGGCTAGCGGGAGAGATAGATACGCAGTATTTT
TRBV20-1	-	-	TRBJ2-7	CSAREAQKQYF	TGCAGTGCTAGAGAAGCGCAGAAGCAGTACTTC
TRBV4-1	once	-	TRBJ1-1	CASSQVPLRSEAFF	TGCGCCAGCAGCCAAGTACCCCTAAGGTCTGAAGCTTTCTTT
TRBV29-1	-	-	TRBJ1-5	CSVGEQNSNQPQHF	TGCAGCGTTGGCGAACAGAATAGCAATCAGCCCCAGCATTTT
TRBV5-6	-	-	TRBJ2-5	CASSTVRGALLERVETQYF	TGTGCCAGCAGCACTGTGAGGGGGGCACTATTGGAGCGAGTAGAGACCCAGTACTTC
TRBV5-1	-	-	TRBJ2-7	CASSPLQADYEQYF	TGCGCCAGCAGCCCGCTCCAGGCGGACTACGAGCAGTACTTC
TRBV7-9	-	-	TRBJ2-1	CASSLLARYNEQFF	TGTGCCAGCAGCTTACTAGCGCGGTACAATGAGCAGTTCTTC
TRBV5-8	-	TRBD1	TRBJ1-6	CASSLGQGGIPLHF	TGTGCCAGCAGCTTGGGGCAGGGGGGTATTCCCCTCCACTTT
TRBV7-3	-	-	TRBJ2-2	CASSLTYGAYGELFF	TGTGCCAGCAGCTTAACGTATGGAGCTTACGGGGAGCTGTTTTTT
TRBV15	-	TRBD2	TRBJ2-5	CATSRGELAGGRGETQYF	TGTGCCACCAGCAGAGGGGAACTAGCGGGGGGTCGAGGAGAGACCCAGTACTTC
TRBV11-2	-	TRBD1	TRBJ2-7	CASSFPGQGGNEQYF	TGTGCCAGCAGCTTTCCCGGACAGGGGGGAAACGAGCAGTACTTC
TRBV2	-	-	TRBJ2-3	CARYLRDQRTDTQYF	TGTGCCAGATACCTCCGGGACCAGAGGACAGATACGCAGTATTTT
TRBV6-5	-	TRBD1	TRBJ1-1	CASSRGQATTEAFF	TGTGCCAGCAGCCGCGGACAGGCTACGACTGAAGCTTTCTTT
TRBV28	-	-	TRBJ1-1	CAIWGGTEAFF	TGTGCCATCTGGGGGGGCACTGAAGCTTTCTTT
TRBV7-6	-	-	TRBJ1-2	CASSSMPSTPFNYGYTF	TGTGCCAGCAGCTCCATGCCCTCTACCCCCTTCAACTATGGCTACACCTTC
TRBV10-3	-	-	TRBJ2-7	CAIGNYEQYF	TGTGCCATAGGTAACTACGAGCAGTACTTC
TRBV5-4	-	-	TRBJ1-2	CAGVRHGSEEGYTF	TGTGCCGGCGTACGACACGGGAGTGAGGAAGGCTACACCTTC
TRBV11-2	once	TRBD2	TRBJ2-7	CASSLLAGGDEQYF	TGTGCCAGCAGCTTACTAGCGGGGGGGGATGAGCAGTACTTC
TRBV7-8	-	TRBD2	TRBJ2-1	CASSSGLAGSYNEQFF	TGTGCCAGCAGTTCAGGTTTAGCGGGTTCATACAATGAGCAGTTCTTC
TRBV27	-	-	TRBJ2-2	CASSLLDTGELFF	TGTGCCAGCAGTTTATTGGACACCGGGGAGCTGTTTTTT
TRBV20-1	-	-	TRBJ2-7	CSAPVGGEQYF	TGCAGTGCTCCCGTGGGGGGTGAACAGTACTTC
TRBV9	-	TRBD1	TRBJ2-7	CASSVGGQGSYEQYF	TGTGCCAGCAGCGTGGGGGGACAGGGGTCCTACGAGCAGTACTTC
TRBV4-1	-	TRBD1	TRBJ1-2	CASSQDRGQGTGTLYGYTF	TGCGCCAGCAGCCAAGATCGGGGACAGGGGACCGGGACACTCTATGGCTACACCTTC
TRBV5-8	few	-	TRBJ2-7	CASSWGDANYEQYF	TGTGCCAGCAGCTGGGGGGACGCAAACTACGAGCAGTACTTC
TRBV5-8	-	TRBD2	TRBJ2-7	CASSLTSGDFYEQYF	TGTGCCAGCAGCTTGACTAGCGGGGACTTCTACGAGCAGTACTTC
TRBV27	-	-	TRBJ1-4	CASSSGNELFF	TGTGCCAGCAGTTCGGGCAATGAACTGTTTTTT
TRBV9	-	-	TRBJ1-6	CASSVEGVSSYNSPLHF	TGTGCCAGCAGCGTAGAGGGTGTGAGCTCCTATAATTCACCCCTCCACTTT
TRBV7-9	-	TRBD1	TRBJ1-2	CASSNHRGQDYGYTF	TGTGCCAGCAGCAACCACAGGGGGCAGGACTATGGCTACACCTTC
TRBV5-1	-	TRBD1	TRBJ1-2	CASTSSGGGDYGYTF	TGCGCCAGCACCTCCTCGGGAGGGGGCGACTATGGCTACACCTTC
TRBV14	-	TRBD2	TRBJ2-3	CASSQAGTSGTSTDTQYF	TGTGCCAGCAGCCAAGCAGGCACTAGCGGAACTAGCACAGATACGCAGTATTTT
TRBV27	-	-	TRBJ1-2	CASSLSTTWGDYGYTF	TGTGCCAGCAGTTTATCCACTACATGGGGGGACTATGGCTACACCTTC
TRBV4-1	-	TRBD2	TRBJ2-7	CASSLREGREQYF	TGCGCCAGCAGCCTGAGGGAGGGGCGTGAGCAGTACTTC
TRBV10-3	-	-	TRBJ2-7	CAISERGVPYEQYF	TGTGCCATCAGTGAAAGGGGGGTCCCCTACGAGCAGTACTTC
TRBV7-2	-	-	TRBJ2-7	CASRADFTNYEQYF	TGTGCCAGCAGGGCGGACTTCACCAACTACGAGCAGTACTTC
TRBV27	once	TRBD1	TRBJ1-5	CASSLRAGGQPQHF	TGTGCCAGCAGTTTACGGGCAGGGGGTCAGCCCCAGCATTTT
TRBV4-1	-	-	TRBJ2-5	CASSLRHSPRETQYF	TGCGCCAGCAGCCTAAGACACTCTCCAAGGGAGACCCAGTACTTC
TRBV6-6	-	-	TRBJ2-2	CASSYSGARAGELFF	TGTGCCAGCAGTTACTCGGGGGCTCGGGCCGGGGAGCTGTTTTTT
TRBV27	-	TRBD2	TRBJ2-1	CASRTSGSFNEQFF	TGTGCCAGCAGAACTAGCGGGAGTTTCAATGAGCAGTTCTTC
TRBV5-6	-	-	TRBJ1-5	CASSPSARLTGGQPQHF	TGTGCCAGCAGCCCTTCGGCCAGGCTCACCGGGGGTCAGCCCCAGCATTTT
TRBV30	-	TRBD1	TRBJ1-1	CAWVDRGKNTEAFF	TGTGCCTGGGTCGACAGGGGTAAGAACACTGAAGCTTTCTTT
TRBV6-5	-	-	TRBJ1-3	CASSYSTDPGNTIYF	TGTGCCAGCAGTTATTCAACAGACCCTGGAAACACCATATATTTT
TRBV7-2	-	-	TRBJ2-7	CASSLVPGSYEQYF	TGTGCCAGCAGCTTAGTTCCAGGTAGCTACGAGCAGTACTTC
TRBV5-6	-	-	TRBJ1-2	CASSTDGPDYGYTF	TGTGCCAGCAGCACAGACGGCCCCGACTATGGCTACACCTTC
TRBV6-5	-	-	TRBJ1-1	CASRYDREAFF	TGTGCCAGCAGGTACGACAGGGAAGCTTTCTTT
TRBV2	-	-	TRBJ2-1	CASLGLNEQFF	TGTGCCAGCTTAGGTCTCAATGAGCAGTTCTTC
TRBV9	-	-	TRBJ2-2	CASSVSGGGNTGELFF	TGTGCCAGCAGCGTATCAGGGGGAGGAAACACCGGGGAGCTGTTTTTT
TRBV7-9	-	TRBD2	TRBJ2-5	CGLAGGHPLQETQYF	TGTGGACTAGCGGGGGGACACCCGCTCCAAGAGACCCAGTACTTC
TRBV25-1	-	-	TRBJ1-2	CASRGPDYGYTF	TGTGCCAGCAGAGGACCGGACTATGGCTACACCTTC